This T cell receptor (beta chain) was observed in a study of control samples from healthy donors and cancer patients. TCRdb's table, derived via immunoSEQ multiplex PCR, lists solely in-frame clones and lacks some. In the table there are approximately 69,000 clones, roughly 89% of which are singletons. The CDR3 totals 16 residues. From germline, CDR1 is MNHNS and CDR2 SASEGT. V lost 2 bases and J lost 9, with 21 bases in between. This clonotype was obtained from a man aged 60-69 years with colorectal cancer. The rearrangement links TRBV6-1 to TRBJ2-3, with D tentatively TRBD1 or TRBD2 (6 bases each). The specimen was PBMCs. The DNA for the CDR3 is TGTGCCAGCAGTGAAAATATGGGGGCGGGGAGTAGAACGCAGTATTTT. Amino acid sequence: CASSENMGAGSRTQYF.